This T cell receptor (beta chain) came from a study of identical twins (dated by TCRdb to about 2016). With regard to the full study: The study deep-sequenced TCR alpha and beta repertoires from monozygotic twins, unrelated adults of various ages and cord blood to test whether fetal clonotypes persist. To rule out contamination, replicate twin experiments were performed at different times with different library preparation protocols.

Every donor in the study was a healthy Caucasian. Using Miltenyi CD45RO+ enrichment and human naive T-cell isolation kits, memory (CD45RO+) and naive T cells were isolated from PBMC. On this clonotype: What this receptor recognizes is not known. No much larger clonotype is one base removed from it; base qualities were not supplied.

Library creation used 5' RACE. TCRdb shows the sequencer as Illumina HiSeq 2000. A universal primer binding site was introduced by template switching, and a unique molecular identifier was present in the final cDNA, enabling accurate counting of TCR cDNA molecules. Specific primers in the conserved constant-segment region were used to synthesize first-strand cDNA for the TCR alpha and beta chains. To control for contamination, every cDNA library carried two barcodes: a SMART-Mk sample barcode plus Illumina barcodes. TruSeq adapter sequences, together with Illumina sample barcodes, were added in two successive PCR steps. The Illumina HiSeq platform was used with custom primers to sequence TCR alpha and beta cDNA libraries. The source study handled its data this way. Raw reads were processed with MiGEC to extract unique molecular identifiers, and MiXCR was used to determine CDR3 positions. Recombination models were inferred per individual with the repgenHMM and IGoR tools using an EM algorithm. The analysis of shared clonotypes was done with the tcR package in R, with sharing normalized by the product of cloneset sizes. Out-of-frame nonproductive sequences were analyzed to study raw recombination free of thymic and clonal selection effects. TCRdb took the public reads, trimmed them with fastp at Q25, ran MiXCR for clone calling and kept in-frame beta chains. Records with the same CDR3 protein are collapsed into one entry carrying the most frequent genes and DNA. The V and J calls here are based on TCRdb, not the publication. This sample gives approximately 210,000 distinct CDR3 sequences in total; around 9.6% of them show up just once. Of the sample, approximately 5.1% falls within the top ten clones.

V lost 4 bases and J lost 4 bases; the stretch between them is 16 bases long. The CDR3 has 15 amino acids, counting the end cysteine and phenylalanine. Left in the record is the CDR3 DNA by itself, 45 bases read in frame from the first base. CDR1 SGHVS and CDR2 FQNEAQ were looked up in the germline V gene. Overall study outcomes, separate from this receptor: In monozygotic twins, out-of-frame TCR alpha sharing was systematically underestimated by recombination models, although the models agreed with sharing between unrelated individuals. Fewer insertions were carried by abundant cord blood beta clonotypes; a weaker similar trend was observed in young adult naive repertoires, while no such trend was observed in memory repertoires. In beta out-of-frame sequences, excess twin sharing was weaker, because having fewer shared sequences lowered the signal-to-noise ratio. Compared with coincidental sharing between unrelated individuals, out-of-frame TCR alpha sequences shared between twins had an excess of sequences with low generation probability. Conclusions relied on cross-sectional statistical analysis, since the same donors could not be followed over many years. Invariant T cells such as MAIT and iNKT could partly confound zero-insertion analyses, although diverse VJ usage argued against such confounding for most clonotypes.

The rearranged segments are TRBV7-8 and TRBJ2-5, with the D segment possibly TRBD1 or TRBD2, each aligning over 5 bases. The sequenced material came from memory (CD45RO+) T cells sorted from blood. Per the publication, the cell subset or site label means: CD45RO+ enriched T cells. The TCR originated in a young woman in good health. The CDR3 has the sequence CASSYQTGRRETQYF. The nucleotide sequence is given as TGTGCCAGCAGCTACCAGACGGGACGTCGAGAGACCCAGTACTTC.